The 2 T cell receptor beta chains below all came from one sample that was sequenced in a study of blood T cells in healthy people across ages. Through a sample-barcoded 5' primer and a J-beta primer mix, a second PCR was run for about 6 to 11 cycles. TCRdb recomputed calls from the 5' RACE reads with MiXCR, one row per CDR3 protein. Of 450,000 to 650,000 distinct CDR3 sequences in the sample, less than 25% were seen once. This same sample was also part of a study on T cells of mothers and their children.

The specimen sequenced was blood. The receptor set was obtained from a boy aged 5-17 years in good health.

CDR3: CSARGQTSSYNSPLHF. DNA for the CDR3: TGCAGTGCCAGGGGACAGACAAGCTCCTATAATTCACCCCTCCACTTT. The gene calls are TRBV20-1 and TRBJ1-6; 7 bases are a match to TRBD1. This CDR3 comprises 16 residues. The J segment lost 0 bases and the V segment lost 6 bases, leaving 8 bases of the junction unmatched. From germline, CDR1 is DFQATT and CDR2 SNEGSKA (reference sequence).

This clonotype was recorded many times. V and J are TRBV20-1 and TRBJ2-5; D may be TRBD2 (6 bases). V lost 3 bases, J lost 3 bases, and 8 bases lay in between. Germline V gene data show CDR1 as DFQATT and CDR2 as SNEGSKA (reference sequence). The CDR3 is 12 residues long. The CDR3 coding sequence is TGCAGTGCTAGTTCGGGAGAAGAGACCCAGTACTTC. The encoded protein is CSASSGEETQYF.